The TCR beta chain described here comes from a study of OX40 agonist ivuxolimab in advanced cancers. Background on the study: Of the participants, more than 35% had some prior anti-PD-1, anti-PD-L1 or anti-CTLA-4 therapy, which was allowed. One patient with hepatocellular carcinoma and two with cutaneous melanoma, three in all, had partial responses.

CDR1 is SQVTM and CDR2 is ANQGSEA in the germline V gene. This CDR3 has 14 amino acids. Trimming pared 7 bases from V and 7 bases from J, leaving 20 bases between. Measured with immunoSEQ multiplex PCR; TCRdb has only the in-frame clones, and not every one. The table shows 80,000 or so clones, with around four fifths occurring only once. Study observations and caveats: At 0.1-3.0 mg/kg, partial responders had clonal expansion among the lowest observed. Expanded clones were, on average, more numerous among CD8+ T cells than CD4+.

This clone has only one observation. Its specificity is unknown. This chain connects TRBV29-1 to TRBJ2-1; D is uncertain. Sequences were derived from CD4+ or CD8+ T cells sorted from blood, sampled in a trial of the OX40 agonist ivuxolimab. The receptor was derived from an adult with an advanced solid tumor such as melanoma, head and neck, liver or kidney cancer. CDR3 sequence (DNA): TGCAGCGCCCGAACCATGGGCCCAGCAAATGAGCAGTTCTTC. This codes for CSARTMGPANEQFF.